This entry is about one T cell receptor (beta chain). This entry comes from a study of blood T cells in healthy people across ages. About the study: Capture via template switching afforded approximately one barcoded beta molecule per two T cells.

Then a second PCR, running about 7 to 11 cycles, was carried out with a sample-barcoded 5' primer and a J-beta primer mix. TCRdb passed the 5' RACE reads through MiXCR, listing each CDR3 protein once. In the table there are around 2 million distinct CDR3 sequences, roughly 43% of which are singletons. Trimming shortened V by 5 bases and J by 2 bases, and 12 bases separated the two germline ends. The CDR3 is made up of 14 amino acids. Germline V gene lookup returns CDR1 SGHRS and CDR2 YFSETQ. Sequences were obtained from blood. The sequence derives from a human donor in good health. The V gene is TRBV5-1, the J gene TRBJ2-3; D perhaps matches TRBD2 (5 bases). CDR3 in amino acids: CASSSILDTDTQYF. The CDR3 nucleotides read TGCGCCAGCAGTTCTATACTAGACACAGATACGCAGTATTTT.